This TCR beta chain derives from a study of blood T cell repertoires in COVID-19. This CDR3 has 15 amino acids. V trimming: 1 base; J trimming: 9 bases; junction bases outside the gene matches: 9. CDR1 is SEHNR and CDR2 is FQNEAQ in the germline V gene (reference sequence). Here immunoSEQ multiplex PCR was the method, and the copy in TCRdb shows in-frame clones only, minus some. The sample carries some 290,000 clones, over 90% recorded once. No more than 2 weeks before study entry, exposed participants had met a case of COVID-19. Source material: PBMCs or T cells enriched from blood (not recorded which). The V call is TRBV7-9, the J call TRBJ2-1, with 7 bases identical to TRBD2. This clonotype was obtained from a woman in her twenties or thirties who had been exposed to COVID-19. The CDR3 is CASSLEGLVQGEQFF. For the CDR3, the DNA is TGTGCCAGCAGCTTAGAAGGACTAGTTCAGGGTGAGCAGTTCTTC.